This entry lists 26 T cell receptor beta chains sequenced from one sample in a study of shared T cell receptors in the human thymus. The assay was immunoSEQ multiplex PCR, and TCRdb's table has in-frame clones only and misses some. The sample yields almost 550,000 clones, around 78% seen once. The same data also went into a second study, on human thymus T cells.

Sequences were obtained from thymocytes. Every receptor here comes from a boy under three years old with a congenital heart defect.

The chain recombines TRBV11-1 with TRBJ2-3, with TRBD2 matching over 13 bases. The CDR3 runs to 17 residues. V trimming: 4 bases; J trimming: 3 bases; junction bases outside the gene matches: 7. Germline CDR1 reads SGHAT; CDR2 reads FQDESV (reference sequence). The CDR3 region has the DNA TGTGCCAGCAGCTCAAGGGGACTAGCGGGACGGACAGATACGCAGTATTTT. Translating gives CASSSRGLAGRTDTQYF.

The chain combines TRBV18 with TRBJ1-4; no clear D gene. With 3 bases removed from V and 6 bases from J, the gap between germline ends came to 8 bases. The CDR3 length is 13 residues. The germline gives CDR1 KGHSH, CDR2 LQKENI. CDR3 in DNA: TGTGCCAGCTCACCCGTACCAGATGAAAAACTGTTTTTT. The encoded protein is CASSPVPDEKLFF.

The CDR3 nucleotides read TGCGCCAGCAGTCAATCGGACAGGCGACGCTGGACTAATGAAAAACTGTTTTTT. Translation: CASSQSDRRRWTNEKLFF. The chain joins TRBV23-1 to TRBJ1-4; 7 bases fit TRBD1. TRBV23-1 is filed as an ORF, its function uncertain. V dropped 0 bases and J dropped 2; count of bases not matched to a gene: 9. CDR3 length: 18 amino acids.

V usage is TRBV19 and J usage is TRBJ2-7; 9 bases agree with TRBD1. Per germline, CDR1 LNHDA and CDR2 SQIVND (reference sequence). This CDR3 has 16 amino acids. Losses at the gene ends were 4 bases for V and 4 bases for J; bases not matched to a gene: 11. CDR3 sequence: CASSREPGTGQYEQYF. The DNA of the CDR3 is TGTGCCAGTAGTAGGGAACCCGGGACAGGGCAGTACGAGCAGTACTTC.

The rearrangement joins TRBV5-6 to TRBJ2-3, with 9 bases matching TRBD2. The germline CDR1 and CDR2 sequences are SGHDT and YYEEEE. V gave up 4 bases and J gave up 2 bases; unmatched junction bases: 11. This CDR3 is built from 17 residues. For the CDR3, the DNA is TGTGCCAGCAGCCCTTCGAGGGGCGGGAGGGCCACAGATACGCAGTATTTT. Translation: CASSPSRGGRATDTQYF.

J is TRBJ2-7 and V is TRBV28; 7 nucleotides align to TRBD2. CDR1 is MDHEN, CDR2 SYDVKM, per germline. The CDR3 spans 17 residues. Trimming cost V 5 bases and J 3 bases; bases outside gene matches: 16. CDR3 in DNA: TGTGCCAGCAGTGCCAGCGGGGCACCAGACCCATACTACGAGCAGTACTTC. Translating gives CASSASGAPDPYYEQYF. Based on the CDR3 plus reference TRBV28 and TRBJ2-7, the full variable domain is DVKVTQSSRYLVKRTGEKVFLECVQDMDHENMFWYRQDPGLGLRLIYFSYDVKMKEKGDIPEGYSVSREKKERFSLILESASTNQTSMYLCASSASGAPDPYYEQYFGPGTRLTVT.

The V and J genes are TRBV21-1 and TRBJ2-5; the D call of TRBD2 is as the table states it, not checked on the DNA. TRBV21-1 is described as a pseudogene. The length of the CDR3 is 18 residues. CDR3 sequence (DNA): TGTGCCAGCAGCAAAGGCCGGGGCGGAGGGCTCCCGCAAGAGACCCAGTACTTC. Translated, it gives CASSKGRGGGLPQETQYF.

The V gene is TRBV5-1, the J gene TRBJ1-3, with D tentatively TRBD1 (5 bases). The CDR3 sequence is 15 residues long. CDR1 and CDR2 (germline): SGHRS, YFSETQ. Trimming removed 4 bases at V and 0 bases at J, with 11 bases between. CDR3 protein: CASSQSDSSGNTIYF. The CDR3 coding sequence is TGCGCCAGCAGCCAATCCGACAGCTCTGGAAACACCATATATTTT.

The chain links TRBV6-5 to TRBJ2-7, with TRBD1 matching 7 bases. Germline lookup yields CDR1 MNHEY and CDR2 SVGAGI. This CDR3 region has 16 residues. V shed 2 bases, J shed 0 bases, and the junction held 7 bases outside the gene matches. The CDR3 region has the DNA TGTGCCAGCAGTTACCTTAGCCGGGACAGCTCCTACGAGCAGTACTTC. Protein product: CASSYLSRDSSYEQYF.

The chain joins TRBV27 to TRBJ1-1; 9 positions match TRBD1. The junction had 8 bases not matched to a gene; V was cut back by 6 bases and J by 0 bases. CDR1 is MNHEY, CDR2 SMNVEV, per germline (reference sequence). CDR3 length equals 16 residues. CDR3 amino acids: CASSVQTGGLNTEAFF. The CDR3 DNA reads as TGTGCCAGCAGCGTCCAGACAGGGGGTTTGAACACTGAAGCTTTCTTT.

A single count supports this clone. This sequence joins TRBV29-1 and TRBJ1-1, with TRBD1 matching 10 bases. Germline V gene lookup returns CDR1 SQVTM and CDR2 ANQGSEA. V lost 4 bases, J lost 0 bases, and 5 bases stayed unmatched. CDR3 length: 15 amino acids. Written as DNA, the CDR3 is TGCAGCGTTGCGCACGACAGGGGGCTGAACACTGAAGCTTTCTTT. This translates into CSVAHDRGLNTEAFF.

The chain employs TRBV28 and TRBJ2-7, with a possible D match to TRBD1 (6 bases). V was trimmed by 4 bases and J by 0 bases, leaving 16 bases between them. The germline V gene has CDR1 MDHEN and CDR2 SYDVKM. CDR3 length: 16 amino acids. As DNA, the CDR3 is TGTGCCAGCAGTTGGGAAGGGGGTAAAAGCTCCTACGAGCAGTACTTC. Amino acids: CASSWEGGKSSYEQYF. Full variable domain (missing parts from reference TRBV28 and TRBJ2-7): DVKVTQSSRYLVKRTGEKVFLECVQDMDHENMFWYRQDPGLGLRLIYFSYDVKMKEKGDIPEGYSVSREKKERFSLILESASTNQTSMYLCASSWEGGKSSYEQYFGPGTRLTVT.

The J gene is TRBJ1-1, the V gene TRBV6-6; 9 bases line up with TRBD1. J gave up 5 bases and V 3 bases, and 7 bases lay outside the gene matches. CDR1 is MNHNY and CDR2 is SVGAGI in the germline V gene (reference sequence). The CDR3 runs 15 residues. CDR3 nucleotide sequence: TGTGCCAGCAGTTATTCGGGACAGGGAGGAACTGAAGCTTTCTTT. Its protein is CASSYSGQGGTEAFF.

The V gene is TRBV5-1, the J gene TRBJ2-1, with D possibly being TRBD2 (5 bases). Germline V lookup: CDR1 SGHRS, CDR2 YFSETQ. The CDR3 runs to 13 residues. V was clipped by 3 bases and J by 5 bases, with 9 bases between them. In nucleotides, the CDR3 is TGCGCCAGCAGCTGGGTACTAGACAATGAGCAGTTCTTC. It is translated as CASSWVLDNEQFF.

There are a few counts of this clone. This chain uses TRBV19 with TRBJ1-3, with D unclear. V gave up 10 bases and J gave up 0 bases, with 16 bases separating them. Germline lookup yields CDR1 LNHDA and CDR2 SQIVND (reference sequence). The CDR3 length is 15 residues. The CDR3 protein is CATTGLPLSGNTIYF. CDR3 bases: TGTGCCACCACCGGACTGCCCCTCTCTGGAAACACCATATATTTT. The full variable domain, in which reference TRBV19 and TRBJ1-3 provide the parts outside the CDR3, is DGGITQSPKYLFRKEGQNVTLSCEQNLNHDAMYWYRQDPGQGLRLIYYSQIVNDFQKGDIAEGYSVSREKKESFPLTVTSAQKNPTAFYLCATTGLPLSGNTIYFGEGSWLTVV.

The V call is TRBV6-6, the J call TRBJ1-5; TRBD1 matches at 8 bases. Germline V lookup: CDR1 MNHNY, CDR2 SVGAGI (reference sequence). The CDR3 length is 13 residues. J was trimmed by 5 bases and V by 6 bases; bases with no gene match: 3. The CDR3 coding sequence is TGTGCCAGCAGGGAGACAGGGGATCAGCCCCAGCATTTT. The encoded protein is CASRETGDQPQHF.

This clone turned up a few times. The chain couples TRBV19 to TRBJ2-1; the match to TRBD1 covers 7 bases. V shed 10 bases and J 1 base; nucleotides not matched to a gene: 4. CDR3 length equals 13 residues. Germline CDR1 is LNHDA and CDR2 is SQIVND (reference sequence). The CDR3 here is CATTGASYNEQFF. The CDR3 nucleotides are TGTGCCACCACAGGGGCGTCCTACAATGAGCAGTTCTTC.

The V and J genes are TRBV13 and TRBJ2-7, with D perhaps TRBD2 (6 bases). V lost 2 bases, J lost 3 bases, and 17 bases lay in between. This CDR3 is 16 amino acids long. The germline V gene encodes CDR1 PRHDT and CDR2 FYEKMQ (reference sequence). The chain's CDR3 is CASSLTTSREVYEQYF. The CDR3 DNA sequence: TGTGCCAGCAGCTTAACTACTAGCCGAGAGGTCTACGAGCAGTACTTC.

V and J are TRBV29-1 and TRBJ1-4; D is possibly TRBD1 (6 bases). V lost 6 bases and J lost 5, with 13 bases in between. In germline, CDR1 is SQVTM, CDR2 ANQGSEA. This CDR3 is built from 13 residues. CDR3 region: CSVEDRSNEKLFF. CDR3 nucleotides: TGCAGCGTCGAGGACAGATCGAATGAAAAACTGTTTTTT.

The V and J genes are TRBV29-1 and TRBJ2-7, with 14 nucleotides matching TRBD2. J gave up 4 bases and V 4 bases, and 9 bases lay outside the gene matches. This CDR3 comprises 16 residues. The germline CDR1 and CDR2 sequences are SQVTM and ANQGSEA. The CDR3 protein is CSVAEPGLAGDYEQYF. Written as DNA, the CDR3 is TGCAGCGTTGCCGAACCGGGACTAGCGGGAGATTACGAGCAGTACTTC.

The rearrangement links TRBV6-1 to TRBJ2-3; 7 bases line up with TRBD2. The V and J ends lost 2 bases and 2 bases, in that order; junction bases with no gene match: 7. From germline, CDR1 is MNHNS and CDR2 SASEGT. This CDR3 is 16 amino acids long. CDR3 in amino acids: CASSERNGRNTDTQYF. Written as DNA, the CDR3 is TGTGCCAGCAGTGAAAGAAACGGGAGGAACACAGATACGCAGTATTTT.

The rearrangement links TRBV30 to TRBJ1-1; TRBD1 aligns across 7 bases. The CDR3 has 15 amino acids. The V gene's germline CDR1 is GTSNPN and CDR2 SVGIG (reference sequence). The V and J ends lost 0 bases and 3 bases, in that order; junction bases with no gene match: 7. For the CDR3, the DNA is TGTGCCTGGAGTGTCGTTGAGGGGGCGGACACTGAAGCTTTCTTT. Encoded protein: CAWSVVEGADTEAFF.

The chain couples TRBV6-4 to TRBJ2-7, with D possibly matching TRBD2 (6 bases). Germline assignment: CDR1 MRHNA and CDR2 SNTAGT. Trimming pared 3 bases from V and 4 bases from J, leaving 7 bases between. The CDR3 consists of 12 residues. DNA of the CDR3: TGTGCCAGCAGTGAGGAGGGGTACGAGCAGTACTTC. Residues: CASSEEGYEQYF.

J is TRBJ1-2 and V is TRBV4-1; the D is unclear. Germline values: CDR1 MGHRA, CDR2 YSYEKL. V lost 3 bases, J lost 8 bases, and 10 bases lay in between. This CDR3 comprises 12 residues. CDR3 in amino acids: CASSQLGVGYTF. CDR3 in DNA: TGCGCCAGCAGCCAGCTGGGAGTCGGCTACACCTTC.

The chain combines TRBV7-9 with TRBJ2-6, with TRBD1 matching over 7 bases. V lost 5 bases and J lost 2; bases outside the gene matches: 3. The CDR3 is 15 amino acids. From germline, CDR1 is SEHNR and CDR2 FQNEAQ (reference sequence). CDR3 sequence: CASSATGAGANVLTF. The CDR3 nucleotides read TGTGCCAGCAGCGCCACAGGGGCTGGGGCCAACGTCCTGACTTTC. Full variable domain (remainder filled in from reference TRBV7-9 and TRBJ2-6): DTGVSQNPRHKITKRGQNVTFRCDPISEHNRLYWYRQTLGQGPEFLTYFQNEAQLEKSRLLSDRFSAERPKGSFSTLEIQRTEQGDSAMYLCASSATGAGANVLTFGAGSRLTVL.

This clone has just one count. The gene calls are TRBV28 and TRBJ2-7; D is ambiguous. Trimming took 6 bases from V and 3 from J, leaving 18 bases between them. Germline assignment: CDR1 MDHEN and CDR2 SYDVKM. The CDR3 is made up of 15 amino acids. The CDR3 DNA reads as TGTGCCAGCAGCTACCCAGGTCCTTCCATCTACGAGCAGTACTTC. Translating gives CASSYPGPSIYEQYF.